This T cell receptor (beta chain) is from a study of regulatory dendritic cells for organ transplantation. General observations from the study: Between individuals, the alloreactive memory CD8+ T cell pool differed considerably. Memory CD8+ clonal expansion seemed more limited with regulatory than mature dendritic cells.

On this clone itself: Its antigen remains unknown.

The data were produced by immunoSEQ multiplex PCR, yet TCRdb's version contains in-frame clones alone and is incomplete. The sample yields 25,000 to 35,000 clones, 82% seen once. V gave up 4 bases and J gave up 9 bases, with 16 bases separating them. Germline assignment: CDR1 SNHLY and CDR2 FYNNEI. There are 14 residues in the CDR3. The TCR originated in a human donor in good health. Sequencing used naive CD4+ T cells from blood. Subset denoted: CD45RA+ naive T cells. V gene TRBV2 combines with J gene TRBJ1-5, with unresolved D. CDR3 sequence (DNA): TGTGCCAGCAGTGGTGGCACCGAGGTGTGGCCCCAGCATTTT. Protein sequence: CASSGGTEVWPQHF.